The rows below give T cell receptor beta chains drawn from one sample of a study of immune characterization of retroperitoneal liposarcoma. MiXCR, run by TCRdb on the PCR reads, gives a single entry per CDR3 protein. Of over 15,000 distinct CDR3 sequences in the sample, 35% to 40% were seen once. Sequenced material: blood. These receptors originate from a male donor with retroperitoneal liposarcoma. Each CDR3 is given with its conserved first and last residue. Fields, in order: V gene, J gene, CDR3 length, D gene, clone size, CDR3 DNA, CDR3 protein. The D gene is left open where the match is weak. Part of the rows lack a size; the others show once, few, many or a class for expanded clones.

v_gene: TRBV6-1; j_gene: TRBJ2-7; len: 14; d_gene: -; abundance: medium-sized; CDR3nt: TGTGCCAGCAGTCACCGGGACGGGGACTACGAGCAGTACTTC; CDR3aa: CASSHRDGDYEQYF
v_gene: TRBV6-1; j_gene: TRBJ2-5; len: 15; d_gene: TRBD1; abundance: many; CDR3nt: TGTGCCAGCAGTAGCAGACAGGGCTCCTACAATGAGCAGTACTTC; CDR3aa: CASSSRQGSYNEQYF
v_gene: TRBV12-3/TRBV12-4; j_gene: TRBJ1-4; len: 19; d_gene: -; abundance: -; CDR3nt: TGTGCCAGCAGTCATCTCGATGGGGGCGGGCGGATGTCTAATGAAAAACTGTTTTTT; CDR3aa: CASSHLDGGGRMSNEKLFF
v_gene: TRBV7-6; j_gene: TRBJ2-1; len: 13; d_gene: -; abundance: medium-sized; CDR3nt: TGTGCCAGCAGCTCCGGACAGTGGGAGGAGCAGTTCTTC; CDR3aa: CASSSGQWEEQFF
v_gene: TRBV6-1; j_gene: TRBJ1-1; len: 16; d_gene: -; abundance: once; CDR3nt: TGTGCCAGCAATCCGGGCATCTACAAAATGAACACTGAAGCTTTCTTT; CDR3aa: CASNPGIYKMNTEAFF
v_gene: TRBV7-2; j_gene: TRBJ1-2; len: 11; d_gene: -; abundance: few; CDR3nt: TGTGCCAGCAGCTTAGAATTTGGCTACACCTTC; CDR3aa: CASSLEFGYTF
v_gene: TRBV15; j_gene: TRBJ2-1; len: 16; d_gene: -; abundance: -; CDR3nt: TGTGCCACCAGCAGAGATGGTTTAGGGGTAGGGAATGAGCAGTTCTTC; CDR3aa: CATSRDGLGVGNEQFF
v_gene: TRBV25-1; j_gene: TRBJ2-7; len: 18; d_gene: TRBD1; abundance: few; CDR3nt: TGTGCCAGCAGTGAAAGCAGACAGGGGAAGGGGGAAGGGTACGAGCAGTACTTC; CDR3aa: CASSESRQGKGEGYEQYF
v_gene: TRBV6-5; j_gene: TRBJ2-1; len: 15; d_gene: -; abundance: few; CDR3nt: TGTGCCAGCAGTCCTACCGGGACCGAATCCTACGAGCAGTTCTTC; CDR3aa: CASSPTGTESYEQFF
v_gene: TRBV6-1; j_gene: TRBJ2-1; len: 14; d_gene: -; abundance: many; CDR3nt: TGTGCCAGCAGTGAAGTCAACAGGGCCTACGAGCAGTTCTTC; CDR3aa: CASSEVNRAYEQFF
v_gene: TRBV12-3/TRBV12-4; j_gene: TRBJ2-3; len: 14; d_gene: -; abundance: -; CDR3nt: TGTGCCAGCAGTTTAGGGGGGGGCACAGATACGCAGTATTTT; CDR3aa: CASSLGGGTDTQYF
v_gene: TRBV6-1; j_gene: TRBJ2-7; len: 14; d_gene: -; abundance: -; CDR3nt: TGTGCCAGCAGTGAAGCGCTTGGGGGTTACGAGCAGTACTTC; CDR3aa: CASSEALGGYEQYF
v_gene: TRBV24-1; j_gene: TRBJ2-1; len: 13; d_gene: TRBD2; abundance: few; CDR3nt: TGTGCCACCAGTGAGGGCGGGGGGGGTGAGCAGTTCTTC; CDR3aa: CATSEGGGGEQFF
v_gene: TRBV6-2/TRBV6-3; j_gene: TRBJ2-1; len: 14; d_gene: TRBD2; abundance: -; CDR3nt: TGTGCCAGCAAGTTCAATAGCGGGAGTCATGAGCAGTTCTTC; CDR3aa: CASKFNSGSHEQFF
v_gene: TRBV6-1; j_gene: TRBJ2-7; len: 14; d_gene: -; abundance: medium-sized; CDR3nt: TGTGCCAGCAGCGGTACTAGAGGACCCTACGAGCAGTACTTC; CDR3aa: CASSGTRGPYEQYF
v_gene: TRBV12-3/TRBV12-4; j_gene: TRBJ2-1; len: 18; d_gene: TRBD2; abundance: many; CDR3nt: TGTGCCAGCAGTTTCCGGCTAGCGGGAGGGAGCTCCTACAATGAGCAGTTCTTC; CDR3aa: CASSFRLAGGSSYNEQFF
v_gene: TRBV6-6; j_gene: TRBJ2-3; len: 11; d_gene: -; abundance: -; CDR3nt: TGTGCCAGCAGTTACGCAGATACGCAGTATTTT; CDR3aa: CASSYADTQYF
v_gene: TRBV5-5; j_gene: TRBJ2-1; len: 16; d_gene: TRBD2; abundance: many; CDR3nt: TGTGCCAGCAGCCCCGGACTAGCGGGGGCCTACAATGAGCAGTTCTTC; CDR3aa: CASSPGLAGAYNEQFF
v_gene: TRBV12-3/TRBV12-4; j_gene: TRBJ2-3; len: 16; d_gene: TRBD2; abundance: many; CDR3nt: TGTGCCAGCAGTCCGGGACTAGCGGTAGCCACAGATACGCAGTATTTT; CDR3aa: CASSPGLAVATDTQYF
v_gene: TRBV7-2; j_gene: TRBJ2-4; len: 15; d_gene: -; abundance: many; CDR3nt: TGTGCCAGCAGCTTAAAAAGCAGCCCAGGAAACATTCAGTACTTC; CDR3aa: CASSLKSSPGNIQYF
v_gene: TRBV12-3/TRBV12-4; j_gene: TRBJ2-1; len: 14; d_gene: TRBD1; abundance: many; CDR3nt: TGTGCCAGCATCCGGACAGGGGGCTTTGATGAGCAGTTCTTC; CDR3aa: CASIRTGGFDEQFF
v_gene: TRBV7-9; j_gene: TRBJ2-3; len: 18; d_gene: TRBD2; abundance: many; CDR3nt: TGTGCCAGCAGCCGGGGGGTCTCTAGCGGGACTCGGTTGGATACGCAGTATTTT; CDR3aa: CASSRGVSSGTRLDTQYF
v_gene: TRBV12-3/TRBV12-4; j_gene: TRBJ1-2; len: 15; d_gene: -; abundance: -; CDR3nt: TGTGCCAGCAGCTCGGGACGGTCATTTAACTATGGCTACACCTTC; CDR3aa: CASSSGRSFNYGYTF
v_gene: TRBV6-1; j_gene: TRBJ2-1; len: 14; d_gene: -; abundance: few; CDR3nt: TGTGCCAGCAGTGAAGGGTCAGGGTCGAGTGAGCAGTTCTTC; CDR3aa: CASSEGSGSSEQFF
v_gene: TRBV7-6; j_gene: TRBJ1-1; len: 13; d_gene: -; abundance: -; CDR3nt: TGTGCCAGCAGCTTAGTCACGGCAAACGAAGCTTTCTTT; CDR3aa: CASSLVTANEAFF
v_gene: TRBV12-3/TRBV12-4; j_gene: TRBJ1-1; len: 18; d_gene: TRBD1; abundance: -; CDR3nt: TGTGCCAGCAGTGGGATTCAGGGGGGAAATGAGATGTACACTGAAGCTTTCTTT; CDR3aa: CASSGIQGGNEMYTEAFF
v_gene: TRBV6-1; j_gene: TRBJ2-7; len: 14; d_gene: TRBD1; abundance: many; CDR3nt: TGTGCCAGCAAAGAAGTCACAGGGGATTACGAGCAGTACTTC; CDR3aa: CASKEVTGDYEQYF
v_gene: TRBV27; j_gene: TRBJ2-3; len: 15; d_gene: -; abundance: medium-sized; CDR3nt: TGTGCCAGCAGTTTAAGTCGAGGTAGCACAGATACGCAGTATTTT; CDR3aa: CASSLSRGSTDTQYF
v_gene: TRBV6-4; j_gene: TRBJ2-3; len: 15; d_gene: TRBD2; abundance: -; CDR3nt: TGTGCCAGCAGTGCCTCGACTAGCGGCACAGATACGCAGTATTTT; CDR3aa: CASSASTSGTDTQYF
v_gene: TRBV6-1; j_gene: TRBJ1-2; len: 14; d_gene: -; abundance: few; CDR3nt: TGTGCCAGCAGATCTGTCAGCCCCCTCTATGGCTACACCTTC; CDR3aa: CASRSVSPLYGYTF
v_gene: TRBV12-3/TRBV12-4; j_gene: TRBJ2-3; len: 14; d_gene: -; abundance: many; CDR3nt: TGTGCCAGCAGTTTCGTGGTTTCTGGAGGTACGCAGTATTTT; CDR3aa: CASSFVVSGGTQYF
v_gene: TRBV27; j_gene: TRBJ1-2; len: 17; d_gene: TRBD1; abundance: few; CDR3nt: TGTGCCAGCCAGGGAATGAACAGGGGTGGGGGGGCCTATGGCTACACCTTC; CDR3aa: CASQGMNRGGGAYGYTF
v_gene: TRBV11-3; j_gene: TRBJ2-3; len: 15; d_gene: TRBD2; abundance: few; CDR3nt: TGTGCCAGCAGCCCCCGCACGGGAGGAACAGATACGCAGTATTTT; CDR3aa: CASSPRTGGTDTQYF
v_gene: TRBV25-1; j_gene: TRBJ2-2; len: 18; d_gene: TRBD1; abundance: few; CDR3nt: TGTGCCAGCAGTCATTCTCCGGGACAGGGGCGTTTCCCGGGGGAGCTGTTTTTT; CDR3aa: CASSHSPGQGRFPGELFF
v_gene: TRBV6-1; j_gene: TRBJ2-7; len: 13; d_gene: -; abundance: -; CDR3nt: TGTGCCAGCAGTCCCCAGGGGTCCTACGAGCAGTACTTC; CDR3aa: CASSPQGSYEQYF
v_gene: TRBV6-6; j_gene: TRBJ2-1; len: 17; d_gene: TRBD1; abundance: -; CDR3nt: TGTGCCAGCAGTTACCCTCCAGGGACAGGGGGCTACAATGAGCAGTTCTTC; CDR3aa: CASSYPPGTGGYNEQFF
v_gene: TRBV6-6; j_gene: TRBJ2-5; len: 14; d_gene: -; abundance: -; CDR3nt: TGTGCCAGCAGTTACCGGCGCACGGCGGCGCCCCAGTACTTC; CDR3aa: CASSYRRTAAPQYF
v_gene: TRBV6-1; j_gene: TRBJ2-4; len: 19; d_gene: TRBD2; abundance: -; CDR3nt: TGTGCCAGCAGTGAATTTCTGGGCTGGGCGGGAGGGGCCAAAAACATTCAGTACTTC; CDR3aa: CASSEFLGWAGGAKNIQYF
v_gene: TRBV7-8; j_gene: TRBJ1-2; len: 11; d_gene: -; abundance: -; CDR3nt: TGTGCCAGCAGCTTGGACGCTGACTACACCTTC; CDR3aa: CASSLDADYTF
v_gene: TRBV6-1; j_gene: TRBJ2-3; len: 12; d_gene: -; abundance: -; CDR3nt: TGTGCCAGCAGTGGCCTCACAGATACGCAGTATTTT; CDR3aa: CASSGLTDTQYF
v_gene: TRBV12-3/TRBV12-4; j_gene: TRBJ2-1; len: 15; d_gene: TRBD1; abundance: few; CDR3nt: TGTGCCAGCAGTTTGACAGGGGGCACCTACAATGAGCAGTTCTTC; CDR3aa: CASSLTGGTYNEQFF
v_gene: TRBV6-2/TRBV6-3; j_gene: TRBJ2-7; len: 14; d_gene: TRBD1; abundance: few; CDR3nt: TGTGCCACAGTCCAAGACAGGGTACGCCACGAGCAGTACTTC; CDR3aa: CATVQDRVRHEQYF
v_gene: TRBV6-5; j_gene: TRBJ2-1; len: 15; d_gene: TRBD2; abundance: few; CDR3nt: TGTGCCAGCAGTCTAACCGGGACTAGGTACAATGAGCAGTTCTTC; CDR3aa: CASSLTGTRYNEQFF
v_gene: TRBV6-1; j_gene: TRBJ2-7; len: 15; d_gene: -; abundance: many; CDR3nt: TGTGCCAGCACCCCCACTAGCCGGAGCTCCTACGAGCAGTACTTC; CDR3aa: CASTPTSRSSYEQYF
v_gene: TRBV10-2; j_gene: TRBJ2-7; len: 12; d_gene: TRBD1; abundance: -; CDR3nt: TGCGCCAGCCTTGGACAGGGCCACGAGCAGTACTTC; CDR3aa: CASLGQGHEQYF
v_gene: TRBV11-2; j_gene: TRBJ2-2; len: 16; d_gene: -; abundance: many; CDR3nt: TGTGCCAGCAGCTCCCGACACTTAGGGCCCACCGGGGAGCTGTTTTTT; CDR3aa: CASSSRHLGPTGELFF
v_gene: TRBV6-6; j_gene: TRBJ1-1; len: 14; d_gene: -; abundance: -; CDR3nt: TGTGCCAGCAGGCTTGGGACGAGGAACACTGAAGCTTTCTTT; CDR3aa: CASRLGTRNTEAFF
v_gene: TRBV7-2; j_gene: TRBJ2-1; len: 19; d_gene: TRBD2; abundance: -; CDR3nt: TGTGCCAGCAGCCGCACCTTGAGTCTAGCGGGATCGACCTACAATGAGCAGTTCTTC; CDR3aa: CASSRTLSLAGSTYNEQFF
v_gene: TRBV7-2; j_gene: TRBJ2-1; len: 14; d_gene: -; abundance: -; CDR3nt: TGTGCCAGCAGCCTGGGGCAGAACTACAATGAGCAGTTCTTC; CDR3aa: CASSLGQNYNEQFF
v_gene: TRBV11-1; j_gene: TRBJ2-1; len: 15; d_gene: -; abundance: -; CDR3nt: TGTGCCAGCAGCTTAGAATTTGCAGGGAACAATGAGCAGTTCTTC; CDR3aa: CASSLEFAGNNEQFF
v_gene: TRBV24-1; j_gene: TRBJ2-1; len: 16; d_gene: TRBD1; abundance: few; CDR3nt: TGTGCCACCAGTGATACTCGGACAGGGGGCGCGGAGACCCAGTTCTTC; CDR3aa: CATSDTRTGGAETQFF
v_gene: TRBV4-1; j_gene: TRBJ2-1; len: 14; d_gene: -; abundance: -; CDR3nt: TGCGCCAGCAGCCACGAGACCGAGCCAACTGAGCAGTTCTTC; CDR3aa: CASSHETEPTEQFF
v_gene: TRBV11-1; j_gene: TRBJ2-6; len: 16; d_gene: TRBD2; abundance: many; CDR3nt: TGTGCCAGCAGGGGAGTAGCGGGCTCTGGGGCCAACGTCCTGACTTTC; CDR3aa: CASRGVAGSGANVLTF
v_gene: TRBV30; j_gene: TRBJ2-7; len: 12; d_gene: -; abundance: few; CDR3nt: TGTGCCTGGAATCCCCGGGGGTACGAGCAGTACTTC; CDR3aa: CAWNPRGYEQYF
v_gene: TRBV7-6; j_gene: TRBJ2-3; len: 16; d_gene: TRBD2; abundance: -; CDR3nt: TGTGCCAGCAGCCAAGGACTAGCGGGGTCCACAGATACGCAGTATTTT; CDR3aa: CASSQGLAGSTDTQYF
v_gene: TRBV6-4; j_gene: TRBJ2-3; len: 16; d_gene: TRBD2; abundance: -; CDR3nt: TGTGCCAGCAGTGACTCGACTAGCGGGGGGGCAGATACGCAGTATTTT; CDR3aa: CASSDSTSGGADTQYF
v_gene: TRBV6-1; j_gene: TRBJ2-5; len: 13; d_gene: -; abundance: medium-sized; CDR3nt: TGTGCCAGCAGCACTTTCCGGGGGAATGAGCAGTACTTC; CDR3aa: CASSTFRGNEQYF
v_gene: TRBV6-6; j_gene: TRBJ1-1; len: 14; d_gene: -; abundance: -; CDR3nt: TGTGCCAGCAGTTACTCCCGGCTCCGGCCCGAAGCTTTCTTT; CDR3aa: CASSYSRLRPEAFF
v_gene: TRBV12-3/TRBV12-4; j_gene: TRBJ2-1; len: 14; d_gene: -; abundance: few; CDR3nt: TGTGCCAGCACCACGGCGGACGGCGCACAGACCCAGTTCTTC; CDR3aa: CASTTADGAQTQFF
v_gene: TRBV12-3/TRBV12-4; j_gene: TRBJ2-3; len: 12; d_gene: -; abundance: many; CDR3nt: TGTGCCAGCAGCACCTCCACAGATACGCAGTATTTT; CDR3aa: CASSTSTDTQYF